This record covers a single TCR beta chain. Naive CD8 cells, CD45RO-negative and positively selected for CCR7, excluded terminally differentiated effector memory CD45RA+ cells. Using immunoSEQ multiplex PCR, the repertoire was profiled, and TCRdb retains in-frame clones only, with some absent. This sample carries hundreds of thousands of clones, more than 85% of them seen once, and the ten largest clones take more than 20%. The CDR3 consists of 13 residues. Unmatched junction bases numbered 8, after V lost 7 bases and J lost 5 bases. The germline V gene encodes CDR1 SGHVS and CDR2 FNYEAQ. This sample is part of a study of shared clonotypes between healthy human individuals.

The TCR comes from a man younger than 40 in good health. J is TRBJ2-7 and V is TRBV7-6, with 7 bases lining up with TRBD1. Sequenced sample: naive CD8+ T cells sorted from blood. The CDR3: CASTVTGIDEQYF. The CDR3 DNA is TGTGCCAGCACCGTGACAGGGATCGACGAGCAGTACTTC.